The entry below gives a single TCR beta chain sequence along with its context. Germline V lookup: CDR1 SGHKS, CDR2 YYEKEE (reference sequence). This CDR3 is built from 14 residues. With 2 bases clipped from V and 5 bases from J, the junction kept 7 bases outside the gene matches. The data were taken from a study of shared T cell receptors in the human thymus. This table comes from immunoSEQ multiplex PCR, and its TCRdb copy is limited to in-frame clones, with some not included. The sample shows about 540,000 clones, around three quarters of them seen only once. Another study also made use of these data, one on human thymus T cells. That study reports: Thymic and blood repertoires appeared to display a bias in their usage of V and J genes.

This chain connects TRBV5-5 to TRBJ2-7; 7 bases are shared with TRBD2. The sequenced sample consisted of thymocytes. The receptor's source is a boy younger than two with a congenital heart defect. This chain's CDR3 is CASSFRGSGHEQYF. The CDR3 DNA follows: TGTGCCAGCAGCTTCCGCGGGAGCGGGCACGAGCAGTACTTC.